Included here is one T cell receptor (beta chain) sequence, with context. Its antigen is unidentified. A read error may produce the germline difference seen at one junction end. This sample is drawn from a study of cytomegalovirus exposure and HLA in healthy donors. Overall study findings and caveats: Highly shared sequence variants in one cluster were likely a sequencing artifact. TCR association rates varied by HLA locus in a later analysis, with DRB1 highest and HLA-C lowest. An analysis was carried out at a later point. It showed that HLA-associated TCR beta chains were more clonally expanded than equally common non-associated chains.

A multiplex PCR was run with 60 Vbeta primers and 13 Jbeta primers. Profiled with immunoSEQ multiplex PCR; TCRdb holds only in-frame clones, not every one. The sample has some 170,000 clones, 80% seen once; the top ten hold 1.3%. CDR3 size: 14 residues. Germline CDR1 SSHAT, CDR2 FNYEAQ (reference sequence). The chain has TRBV7-7 and TRBJ2-5; tentative D call: TRBD1 (6 bases). Sample: PBMCs. The clonotype was recovered from a woman between 50 and 59 years old in good health and CMV-seronegative. The CDR3 here is CASSLTGMQETQYF. DNA of the CDR3: TGTGCTAGCAGCCTCACAGGGATGCAAGAGACCCAGTACTTC.